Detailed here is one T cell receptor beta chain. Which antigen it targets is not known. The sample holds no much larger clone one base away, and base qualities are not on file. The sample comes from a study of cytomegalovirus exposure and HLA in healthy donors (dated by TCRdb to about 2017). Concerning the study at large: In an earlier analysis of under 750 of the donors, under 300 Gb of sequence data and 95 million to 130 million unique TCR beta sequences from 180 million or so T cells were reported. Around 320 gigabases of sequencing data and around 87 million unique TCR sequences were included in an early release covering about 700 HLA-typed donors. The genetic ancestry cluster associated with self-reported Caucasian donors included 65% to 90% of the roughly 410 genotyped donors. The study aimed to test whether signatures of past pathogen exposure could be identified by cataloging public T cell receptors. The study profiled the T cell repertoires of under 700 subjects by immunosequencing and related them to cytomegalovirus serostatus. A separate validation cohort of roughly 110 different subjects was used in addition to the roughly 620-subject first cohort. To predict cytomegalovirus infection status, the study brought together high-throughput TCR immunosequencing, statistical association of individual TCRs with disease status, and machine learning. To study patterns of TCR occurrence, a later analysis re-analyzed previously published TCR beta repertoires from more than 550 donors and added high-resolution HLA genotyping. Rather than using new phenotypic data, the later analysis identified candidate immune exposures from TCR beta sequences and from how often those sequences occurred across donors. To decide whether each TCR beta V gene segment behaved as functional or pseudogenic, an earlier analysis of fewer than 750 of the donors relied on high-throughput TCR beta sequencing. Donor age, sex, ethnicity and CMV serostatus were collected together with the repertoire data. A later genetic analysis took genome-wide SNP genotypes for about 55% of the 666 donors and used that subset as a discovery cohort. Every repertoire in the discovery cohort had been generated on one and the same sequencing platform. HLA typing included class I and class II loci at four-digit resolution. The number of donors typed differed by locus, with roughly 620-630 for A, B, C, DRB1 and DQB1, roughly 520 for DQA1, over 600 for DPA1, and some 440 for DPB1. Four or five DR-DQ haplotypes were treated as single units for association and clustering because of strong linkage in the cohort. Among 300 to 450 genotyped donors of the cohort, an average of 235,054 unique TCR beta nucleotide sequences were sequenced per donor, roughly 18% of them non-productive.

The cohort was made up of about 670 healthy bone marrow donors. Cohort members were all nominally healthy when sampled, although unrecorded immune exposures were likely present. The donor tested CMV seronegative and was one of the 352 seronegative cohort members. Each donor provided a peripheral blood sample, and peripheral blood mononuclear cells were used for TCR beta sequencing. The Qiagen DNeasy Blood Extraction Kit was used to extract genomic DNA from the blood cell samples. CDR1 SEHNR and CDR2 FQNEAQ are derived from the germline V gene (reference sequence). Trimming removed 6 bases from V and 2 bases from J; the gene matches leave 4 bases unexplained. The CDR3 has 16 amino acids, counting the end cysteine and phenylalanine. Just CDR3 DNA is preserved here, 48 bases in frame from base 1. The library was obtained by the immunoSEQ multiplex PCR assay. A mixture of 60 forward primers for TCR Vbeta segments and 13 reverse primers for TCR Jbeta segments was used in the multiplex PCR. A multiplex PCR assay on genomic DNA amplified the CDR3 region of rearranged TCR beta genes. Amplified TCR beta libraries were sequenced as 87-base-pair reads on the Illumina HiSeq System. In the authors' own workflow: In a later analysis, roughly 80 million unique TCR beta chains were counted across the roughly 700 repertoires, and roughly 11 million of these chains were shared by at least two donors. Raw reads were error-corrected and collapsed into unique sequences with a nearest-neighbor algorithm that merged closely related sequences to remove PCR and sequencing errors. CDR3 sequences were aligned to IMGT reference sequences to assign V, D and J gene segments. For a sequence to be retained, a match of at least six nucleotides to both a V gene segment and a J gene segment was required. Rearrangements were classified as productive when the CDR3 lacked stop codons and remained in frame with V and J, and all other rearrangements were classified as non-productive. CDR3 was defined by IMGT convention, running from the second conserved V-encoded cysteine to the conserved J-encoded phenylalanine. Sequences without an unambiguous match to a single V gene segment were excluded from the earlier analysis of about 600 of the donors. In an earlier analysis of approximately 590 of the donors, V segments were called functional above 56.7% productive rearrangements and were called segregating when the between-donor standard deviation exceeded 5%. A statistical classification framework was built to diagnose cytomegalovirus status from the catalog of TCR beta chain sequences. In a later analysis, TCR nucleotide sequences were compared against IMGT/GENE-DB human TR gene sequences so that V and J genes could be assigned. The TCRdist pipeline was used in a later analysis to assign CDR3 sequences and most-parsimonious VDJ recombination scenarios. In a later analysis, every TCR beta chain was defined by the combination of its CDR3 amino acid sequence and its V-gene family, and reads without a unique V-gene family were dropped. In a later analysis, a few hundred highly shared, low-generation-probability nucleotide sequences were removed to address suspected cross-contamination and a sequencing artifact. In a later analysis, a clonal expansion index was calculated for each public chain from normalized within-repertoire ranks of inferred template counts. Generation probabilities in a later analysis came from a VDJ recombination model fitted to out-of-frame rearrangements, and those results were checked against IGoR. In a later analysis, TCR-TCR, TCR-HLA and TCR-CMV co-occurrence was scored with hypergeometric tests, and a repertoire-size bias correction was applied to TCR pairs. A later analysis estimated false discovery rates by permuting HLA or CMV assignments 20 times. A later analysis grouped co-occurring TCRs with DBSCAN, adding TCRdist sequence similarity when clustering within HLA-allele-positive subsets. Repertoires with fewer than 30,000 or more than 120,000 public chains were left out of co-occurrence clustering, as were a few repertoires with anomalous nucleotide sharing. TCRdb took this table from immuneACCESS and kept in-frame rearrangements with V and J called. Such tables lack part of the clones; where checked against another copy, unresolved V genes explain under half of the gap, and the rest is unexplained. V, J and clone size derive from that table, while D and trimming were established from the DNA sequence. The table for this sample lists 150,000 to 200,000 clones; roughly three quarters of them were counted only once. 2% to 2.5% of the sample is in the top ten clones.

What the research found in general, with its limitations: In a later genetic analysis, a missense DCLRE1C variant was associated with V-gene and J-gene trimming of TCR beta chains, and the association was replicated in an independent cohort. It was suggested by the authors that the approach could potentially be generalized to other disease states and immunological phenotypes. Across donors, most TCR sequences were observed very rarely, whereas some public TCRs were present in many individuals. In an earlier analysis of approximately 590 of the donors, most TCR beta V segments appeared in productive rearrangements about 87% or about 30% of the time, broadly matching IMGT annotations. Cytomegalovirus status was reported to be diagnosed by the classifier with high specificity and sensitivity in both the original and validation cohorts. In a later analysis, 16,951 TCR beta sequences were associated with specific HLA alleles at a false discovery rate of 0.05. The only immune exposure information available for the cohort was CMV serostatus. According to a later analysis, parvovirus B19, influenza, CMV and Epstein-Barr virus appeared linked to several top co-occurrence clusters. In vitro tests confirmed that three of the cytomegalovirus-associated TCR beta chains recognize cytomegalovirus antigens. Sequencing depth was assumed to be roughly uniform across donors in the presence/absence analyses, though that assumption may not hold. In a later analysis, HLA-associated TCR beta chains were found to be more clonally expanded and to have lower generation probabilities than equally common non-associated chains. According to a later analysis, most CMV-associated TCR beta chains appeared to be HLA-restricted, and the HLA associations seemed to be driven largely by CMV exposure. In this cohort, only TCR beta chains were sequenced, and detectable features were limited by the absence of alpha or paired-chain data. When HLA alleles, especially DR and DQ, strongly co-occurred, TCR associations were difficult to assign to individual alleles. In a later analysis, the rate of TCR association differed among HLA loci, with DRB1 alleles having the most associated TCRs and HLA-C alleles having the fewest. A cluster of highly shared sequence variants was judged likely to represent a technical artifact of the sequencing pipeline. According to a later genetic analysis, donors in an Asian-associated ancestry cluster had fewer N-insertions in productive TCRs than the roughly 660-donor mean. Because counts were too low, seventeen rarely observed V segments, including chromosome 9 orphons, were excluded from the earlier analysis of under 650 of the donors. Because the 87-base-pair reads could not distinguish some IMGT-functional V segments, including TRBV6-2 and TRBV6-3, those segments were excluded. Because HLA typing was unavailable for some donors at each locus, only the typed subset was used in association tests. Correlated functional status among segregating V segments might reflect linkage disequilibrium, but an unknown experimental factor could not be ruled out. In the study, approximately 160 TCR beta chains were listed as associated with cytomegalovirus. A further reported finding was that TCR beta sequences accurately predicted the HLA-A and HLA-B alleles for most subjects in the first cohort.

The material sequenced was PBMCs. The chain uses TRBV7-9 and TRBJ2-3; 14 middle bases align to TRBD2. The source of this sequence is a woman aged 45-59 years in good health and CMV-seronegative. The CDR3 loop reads CASSRLAGGFTDTQYF. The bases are TGTGCCAGCAGTCGACTAGCGGGAGGGTTCACAGATACGCAGTATTTT.